Each of the 3 T cell receptor beta chains below was sequenced from the same sample in a study of beta chain features in type 1 diabetes (dated by TCRdb to the late 2010s). Library prep was done by the immunoSEQ multiplex PCR assay. The High Capacity cDNA Reverse Transcription Kit was used to reverse transcribe all of the isolated RNA, meaning that expressed TCRB transcripts were what got sequenced. TCRdb re-hosts the immuneACCESS table, in-frame sequences only. Its copies lack some clones; in the studies checked, an unresolved V gene accounts for under half of them, and the cause for the rest is not known. The sample contains some 220,000 clones, approximately 11% of them found a single time. The top ten clones comprise approximately 1.4% of the sample. The specimen sequenced was central memory CD4+ T cells from blood. The source of these receptors is a man aged 18 to 29 in good health.

In this sample, this clone turned up a few times. The chain employs TRBV28 and TRBJ2-6; D gene ambiguous. CDR1 is MDHEN, CDR2 SYDVKM, per germline. V gave up 3 bases and J gave up 2 bases, with 8 bases separating them. The CDR3 is made up of 15 amino acids. The CDR3 protein is CASSFVVPGANVLTF. The CDR3 nucleotides are TGTGCCAGCAGTTTTGTAGTTCCTGGGGCCAACGTCCTGACTTTC.

This clone showed up just a few times. The CDR3 sequence is CASSLAGERGEKLFF. The DNA of the CDR3 is TGTGCCAGCAGCTTAGCGGGGGAGAGGGGCGAAAAACTGTTTTTT. The genes are TRBV7-8 and TRBJ1-4; D is possibly TRBD1 (5 bases). The V end lost 0 bases, the J end lost 8 bases, and 13 bases lay between the germline ends. Germline-derived CDR1 and CDR2 are SGHVS and FQNEAQ. The CDR3 is 15 residues long.

This clone showed up just a few times. A far more abundant clone sits one base away, making this likely a read error. The CDR3 DNA sequence: TGTGCCAGCAGCCAAGAAAGACTAGCGGGCTACAATGAGCAGTTCTTC. This sequence encodes CASSQERLAGYNEQFF. The chain employs TRBV4-2 and TRBJ2-1; TRBD2 aligns across 10 bases. After removal of 0 bases from V and 3 bases from J, the junction contained 2 bases not matched to a gene. Per germline, CDR1 LGHNA and CDR2 YNFKEQ. The CDR3 contains 16 residues.